The clone carrying this T cell receptor (beta chain) was counted a few times. The antigen is unknown. The data are from a study of response to subunit inactivated influenza vaccine. Notes on the study in general: Each seasonal influenza vaccination, the authors suggested, recruits few new T cells.

TCRdb itself ran the RT-PCR reads through MiXCR, one entry per CDR3 protein. The table lists 550,000 to 800,000 distinct CDR3 sequences, approximately 13% of them singletons. CDR3 length: 14 residues. Trimming pared 4 bases from V and 2 bases from J, leaving 12 bases between. CDR1 is SQVTM, CDR2 ANQGSEA, per germline. The receptor comes from a man aged 45-65 years who received an inactivated influenza vaccine. Material: PBMCs from blood, obtained around 15 days before vaccination. V usage is TRBV29-1 and J usage is TRBJ1-5, with D perhaps matching TRBD1 (5 bases). CDR3 sequence reads: CSVAGQGGNQPQHF. The DNA of the CDR3 is TGCAGCGTTGCCGGTCAGGGAGGCAATCAGCCCCAGCATTTT.